This note documents a single T cell receptor (beta chain) sequence. This CDR3 is 17 amino acids long. From germline, CDR1 is SGHTS and CDR2 YDEGEE. The junction had 8 bases not matched to a gene; V was cut back by 0 bases and J by 5 bases. This entry is derived from a study of technical replicates of blood from several donors. Produced via immunoSEQ multiplex PCR; TCRdb's table is partial and in-frame only. This sample has roughly 80,000 clones, with around 96% found just once. Sequenced material: T cells isolated from PBMCs. The origin of this receptor is a human donor in good health. This chain links TRBV5-8 with TRBJ2-5, with 12 bases that match TRBD2. Here the CDR3 reads CASSLGLAGGSGETQYF. CDR3 DNA: TGTGCCAGCAGCTTGGGGCTAGCGGGAGGGTCCGGGGAGACCCAGTACTTC.